This TCR beta chain was identified in a study of regulatory T cells in long-lasting Graves disease. HTBI primers from iRepertoire and Arm-PCR of CDR3 regions yielded the TCR beta libraries. Each CDR3 protein gets one entry after TCRdb re-called the multiplex PCR reads with MiXCR. The repertoire holds approximately 460,000 distinct CDR3 sequences, with 15% to 20% as singletons. The CDR3 has 15 amino acids. J lost 1 base, V lost 6 bases, and 9 bases had no gene match. Germline loops: CDR1 LNHDA, CDR2 SQIVND (reference sequence). Specified time point: newly diagnosed GD, antithyroid drugs for less than 3 months. Making the TCR library involved RNA that had been extracted from PBMCs. The sample also formed part of further work on T cells in Graves' hyperthyroidism and ophthalmopathy. This second study notes: A set of HTBI primers served as the primers for a first-round RT-PCR of the TCR CDR3.

The clonotype comes from a woman aged 25 to 39 with Graves disease. This sequence joins TRBV19 and TRBJ2-7; TRBD1 matches at 7 bases. The sequenced sample was peripheral blood mononuclear cells (PBMCs), obtained at new diagnosis, from a patient treated with antithyroid drugs. The CDR3, as DNA: TGTGCCAGTAGCATACAGGGGACAGCTTCCTACGAGCAGTACTTC. This sequence encodes CASSIQGTASYEQYF.